What follows describes a single T cell receptor beta chain. Its specificity is unknown. One junction end disagrees with the germline gene, perhaps due to a read error. This sample was included in a study of spatial heterogeneity in lung cancer. General observations from the study: Ubiquitous, expanded tumor-derived TCRs were more frequently observed in blood at resection than at follow-up.

Time point indicated: sample taken at primary tumor resection. Frozen PBMC, nontumor lung or tumor provided whole RNA, which was sequenced unsorted. The donor group consisted of roughly 76 patients who had untreated, early-stage non-small cell lung cancer. A unique molecular identifier was attached to every TCR cDNA molecule. Via MiXCR, TCRdb re-called the 5' RACE reads, giving one row per CDR3 protein. The repertoire holds 20,000 to 25,000 distinct CDR3 sequences, 3.5% to 5% seen once, with 6% to 7.5% in the top ten. Germline lookup yields CDR1 SNHLY and CDR2 FYNNEI. The CDR3 length is 14 residues. The receptor was isolated from a male donor with early-stage non-small cell lung cancer. This specimen was PBMCs, taken at surgery. The chain couples TRBV2 to TRBJ1-4, with TRBD1 as a possible D gene (5 bases). In DNA form, the CDR3 reads TGTGCCAGCAGTGATTGGGGGTCTAATGAAAAACTGGTTTTT. It encodes CASSDWGSNEKLVF.